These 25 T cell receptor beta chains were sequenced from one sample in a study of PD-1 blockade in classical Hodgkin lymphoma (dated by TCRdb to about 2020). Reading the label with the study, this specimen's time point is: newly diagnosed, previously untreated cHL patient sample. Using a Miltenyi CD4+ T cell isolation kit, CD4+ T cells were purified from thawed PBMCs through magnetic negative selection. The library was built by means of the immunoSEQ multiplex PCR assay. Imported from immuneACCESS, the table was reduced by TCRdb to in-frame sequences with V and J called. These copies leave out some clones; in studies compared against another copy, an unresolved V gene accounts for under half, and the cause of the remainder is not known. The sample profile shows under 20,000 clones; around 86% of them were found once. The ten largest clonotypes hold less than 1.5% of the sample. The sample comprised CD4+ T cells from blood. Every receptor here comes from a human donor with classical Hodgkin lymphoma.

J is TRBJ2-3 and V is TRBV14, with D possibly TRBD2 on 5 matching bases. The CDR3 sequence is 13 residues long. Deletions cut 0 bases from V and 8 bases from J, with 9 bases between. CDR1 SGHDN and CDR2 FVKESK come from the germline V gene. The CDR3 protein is CASSQDRRGTQYF. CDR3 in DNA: TGTGCCAGCAGCCAAGACCGTCGGGGTACGCAGTATTTT.

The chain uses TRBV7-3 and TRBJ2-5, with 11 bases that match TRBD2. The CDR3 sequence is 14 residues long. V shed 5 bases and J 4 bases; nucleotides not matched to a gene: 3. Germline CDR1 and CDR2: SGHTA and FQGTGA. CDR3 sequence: CASSAGTSGETQYF. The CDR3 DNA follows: TGTGCCAGCAGCGCCGGGACTAGCGGAGAGACCCAGTACTTC.

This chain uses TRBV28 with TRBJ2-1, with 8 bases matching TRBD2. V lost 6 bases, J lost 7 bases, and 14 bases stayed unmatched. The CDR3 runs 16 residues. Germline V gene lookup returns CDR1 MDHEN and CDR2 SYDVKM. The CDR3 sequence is CASSRGGGRLVNEQFF. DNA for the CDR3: TGTGCCAGCAGCCGCGGGGGCGGGAGGCTTGTTAATGAGCAGTTCTTC.

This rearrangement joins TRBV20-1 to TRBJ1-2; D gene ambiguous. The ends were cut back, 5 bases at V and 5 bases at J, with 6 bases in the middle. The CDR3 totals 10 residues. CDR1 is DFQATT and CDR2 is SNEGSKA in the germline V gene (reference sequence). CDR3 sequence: CSAGDYGYTF. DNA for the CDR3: TGCAGTGCTGGTGATTATGGCTACACCTTC.

CDR3 sequence: CASSRGGAPQHF. CDR3 bases: TGTGCCAGCAGCCGGGGGGGTGCGCCCCAGCATTTT. This rearrangement joins TRBV7-8 to TRBJ1-5; D is possibly TRBD1 (5 bases). The CDR3 is 12 residues long. The germline CDR1 and CDR2 sequences are SGHVS and FQNEAQ. Trimming pared 5 bases from V and 9 bases from J, leaving 11 bases between.

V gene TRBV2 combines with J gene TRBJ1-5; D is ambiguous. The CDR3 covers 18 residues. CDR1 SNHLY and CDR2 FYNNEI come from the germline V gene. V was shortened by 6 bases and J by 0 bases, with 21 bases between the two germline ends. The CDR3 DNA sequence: TGTGCCAGCAGGTCCTCCCATCCCTCTGAGTATAGCAATCAGCCCCAGCATTTT. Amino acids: CASRSSHPSEYSNQPQHF.

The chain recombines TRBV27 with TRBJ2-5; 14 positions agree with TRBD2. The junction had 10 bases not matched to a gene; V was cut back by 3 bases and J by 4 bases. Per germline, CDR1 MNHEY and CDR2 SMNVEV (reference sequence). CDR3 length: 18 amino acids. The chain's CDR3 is CASSFRGTSGSRRETQYF. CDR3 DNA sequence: TGTGCCAGCAGTTTTCGGGGGACTAGCGGGAGTCGGCGAGAGACCCAGTACTTC.

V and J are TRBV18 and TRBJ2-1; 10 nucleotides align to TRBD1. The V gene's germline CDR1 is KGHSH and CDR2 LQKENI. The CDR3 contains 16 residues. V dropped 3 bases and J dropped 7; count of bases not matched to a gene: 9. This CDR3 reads CASSPFRRTGGNEQFF. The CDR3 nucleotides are TGTGCCAGCTCACCGTTCCGGAGGACAGGGGGTAATGAGCAGTTCTTC.

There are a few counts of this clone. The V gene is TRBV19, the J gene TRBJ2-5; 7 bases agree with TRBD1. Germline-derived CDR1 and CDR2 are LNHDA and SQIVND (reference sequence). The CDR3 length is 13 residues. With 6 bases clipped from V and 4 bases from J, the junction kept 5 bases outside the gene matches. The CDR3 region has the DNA TGTGCCAGTAGCCGGACAGGCGGAGAGACCCAGTACTTC. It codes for CASSRTGGETQYF.

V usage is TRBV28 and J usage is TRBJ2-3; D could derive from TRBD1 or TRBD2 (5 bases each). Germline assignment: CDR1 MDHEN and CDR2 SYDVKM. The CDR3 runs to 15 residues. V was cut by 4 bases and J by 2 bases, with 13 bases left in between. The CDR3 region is CASSSRDGYTDTQYF. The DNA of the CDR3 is TGTGCCAGCAGTTCAAGGGACGGCTACACAGATACGCAGTATTTT.

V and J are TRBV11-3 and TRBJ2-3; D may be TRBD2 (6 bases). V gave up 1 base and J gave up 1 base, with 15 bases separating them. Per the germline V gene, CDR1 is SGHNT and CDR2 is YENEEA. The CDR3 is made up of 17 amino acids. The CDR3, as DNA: TGTGCCAGCAGCTTAGCGGGAGTGGTCGGAGGCACAGATACGCAGTATTTT. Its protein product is CASSLAGVVGGTDTQYF.

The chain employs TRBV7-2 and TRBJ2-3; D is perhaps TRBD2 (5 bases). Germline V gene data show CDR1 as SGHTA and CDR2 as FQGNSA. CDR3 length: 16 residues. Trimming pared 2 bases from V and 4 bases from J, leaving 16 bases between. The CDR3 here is CASSLSLAPDADTQYF. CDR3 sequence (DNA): TGTGCCAGCAGCTTAAGTCTAGCTCCAGACGCAGATACGCAGTATTTT.

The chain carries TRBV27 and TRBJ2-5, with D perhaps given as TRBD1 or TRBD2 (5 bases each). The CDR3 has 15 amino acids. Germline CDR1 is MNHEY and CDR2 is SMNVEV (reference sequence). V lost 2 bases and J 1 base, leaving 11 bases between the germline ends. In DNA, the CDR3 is TGTGCCAGCAGTTTACGGGGTGGGGGCCAAGAGACCCAGTACTTC. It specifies CASSLRGGGQETQYF.

CDR3: CASSTPGRGETQYF. The CDR3 DNA reads TGTGCCAGTAGTACCCCCGGGCGGGGAGAGACCCAGTACTTC. V is TRBV19 and J is TRBJ2-5; D is perhaps TRBD2 (6 bases). The V end was cut by 4 bases, the J end by 4 bases, with 13 bases between. The CDR3 runs 14 residues. The germline CDR1 and CDR2 sequences are LNHDA and SQIVND (reference sequence).

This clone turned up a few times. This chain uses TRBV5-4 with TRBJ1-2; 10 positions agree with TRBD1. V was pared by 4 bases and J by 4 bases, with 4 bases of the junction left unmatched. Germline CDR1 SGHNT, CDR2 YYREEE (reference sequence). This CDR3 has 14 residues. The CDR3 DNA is TGTGCCAGCAGCCCACGGGACAGGGGCTATGGCTACACCTTC. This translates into CASSPRDRGYGYTF. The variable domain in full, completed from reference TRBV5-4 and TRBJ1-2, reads ETGVTQSPTHLIKTRGQQVTLRCSSQSGHNTVSWYQQALGQGPQFIFQYYREEENGRGNFPPRFSGLQFPNYSSELNVNALELDDSALYLCASSPRDRGYGYTFGSGTRLTVV.

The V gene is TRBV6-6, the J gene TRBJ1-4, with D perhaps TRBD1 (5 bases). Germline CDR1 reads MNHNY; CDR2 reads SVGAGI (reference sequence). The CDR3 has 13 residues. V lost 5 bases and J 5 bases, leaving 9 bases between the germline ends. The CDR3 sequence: CASSGGRNEKLFF. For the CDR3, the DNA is TGTGCCAGCAGTGGGGGGAGGAATGAAAAACTGTTTTTT.

The CDR3 here is CASSPNGRESHEQYF. The DNA of the CDR3 is TGTGCCAGCTCCCCAAATGGTAGGGAGTCCCACGAGCAGTACTTC. The chain uses TRBV18 and TRBJ2-7; the D gene is possibly TRBD2 (5 bases). The germline V gene encodes CDR1 KGHSH and CDR2 LQKENI. The ends were cut back, 6 bases at V and 5 bases at J, with 20 bases in the middle. The CDR3 totals 15 residues.

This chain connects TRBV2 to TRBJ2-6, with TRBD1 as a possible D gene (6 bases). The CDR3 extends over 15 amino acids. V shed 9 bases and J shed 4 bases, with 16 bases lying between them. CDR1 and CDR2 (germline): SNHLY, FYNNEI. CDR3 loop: CARTSTGAGANVLTF. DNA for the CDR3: TGTGCCAGGACCTCGACAGGTGCGGGGGCCAACGTCCTGACTTTC.

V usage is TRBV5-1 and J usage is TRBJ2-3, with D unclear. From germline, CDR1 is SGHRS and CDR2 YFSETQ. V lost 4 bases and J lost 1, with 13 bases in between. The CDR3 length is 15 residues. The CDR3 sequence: CASSPQDQGTDTQYF. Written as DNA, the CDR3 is TGCGCCAGCAGCCCCCAAGACCAAGGCACAGATACGCAGTATTTT.

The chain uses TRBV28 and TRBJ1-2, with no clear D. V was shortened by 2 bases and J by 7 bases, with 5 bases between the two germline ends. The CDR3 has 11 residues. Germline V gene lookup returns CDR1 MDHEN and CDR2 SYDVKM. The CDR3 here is CASSLGLGYTF. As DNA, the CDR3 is TGTGCCAGCAGTTTAGGGCTTGGCTACACCTTC.

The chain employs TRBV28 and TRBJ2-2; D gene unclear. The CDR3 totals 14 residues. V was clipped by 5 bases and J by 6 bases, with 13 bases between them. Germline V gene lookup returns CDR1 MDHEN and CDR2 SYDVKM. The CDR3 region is CASSIPAVSGELFF. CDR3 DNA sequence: TGTGCCAGCAGTATCCCGGCAGTCTCCGGGGAGCTGTTTTTT.

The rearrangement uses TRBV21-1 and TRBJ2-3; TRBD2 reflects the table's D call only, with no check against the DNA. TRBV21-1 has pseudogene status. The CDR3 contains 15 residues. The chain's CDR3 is CASSKVDGSTDTQYF. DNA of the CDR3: TGTGCCAGCAGCAAAGTTGACGGGAGTACAGATACGCAGTATTTT.

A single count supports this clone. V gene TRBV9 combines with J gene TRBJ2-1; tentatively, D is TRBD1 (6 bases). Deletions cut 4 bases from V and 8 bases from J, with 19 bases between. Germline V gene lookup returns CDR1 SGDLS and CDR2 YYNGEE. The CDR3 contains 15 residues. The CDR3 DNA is TGTGCCAGCAGCCAAAGGGGGACGTCTGGGGATGAGCAGTTCTTC. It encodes CASSQRGTSGDEQFF.

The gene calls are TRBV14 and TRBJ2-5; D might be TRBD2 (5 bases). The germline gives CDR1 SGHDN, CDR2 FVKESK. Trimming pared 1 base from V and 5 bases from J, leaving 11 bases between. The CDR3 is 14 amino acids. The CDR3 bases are TGTGCCAGCAGCCAAGTTCGGGGTGCGGAGACCCAGTACTTC. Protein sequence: CASSQVRGAETQYF. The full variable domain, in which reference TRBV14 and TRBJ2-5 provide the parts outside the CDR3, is EAGVTQFPSHSVIEKGQTVTLRCDPISGHDNLYWYRRVMGKEIKFLLHFVKESKQDESGMPNNRFLAERTGGTYSTLKVQPAELEDSGVYFCASSQVRGAETQYFGPGTRLLVL.

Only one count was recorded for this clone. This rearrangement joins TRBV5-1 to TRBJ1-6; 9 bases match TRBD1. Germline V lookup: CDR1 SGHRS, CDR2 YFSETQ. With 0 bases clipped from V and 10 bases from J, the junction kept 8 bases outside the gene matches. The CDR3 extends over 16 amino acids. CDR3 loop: CASSLGNTGGESPLHF. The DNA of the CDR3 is TGCGCCAGCAGCTTGGGGAACACAGGGGGCGAGTCACCCCTCCACTTT.